This T cell receptor (beta chain) was sequenced for a study of CD8+CD57+ T cells in acquired aplastic anemia. Genomic DNA, serving as template, underwent TCR beta VDJ and CDR3 profiling. TCRdb independently ran MiXCR on the reads; one entry per CDR3 protein. Among 400,000 to 600,000 distinct CDR3 sequences listed, approximately 33% were seen once. This clonotype was seen a few times. Its specificity is not known. Points from the study as a whole: Found in both controls and patients were around 29 CD8+ CDR3 sequences. Patients and healthy controls showed no significant CD8+ Simpson's diversity difference.

All patients picked for sequencing had shown, by flow cytometry, an expansion of CD8+CD57+ cells. Patients were treatment-naive when blood was sampled. In germline, CDR1 is KGHSH, CDR2 LQKENI. V was trimmed by 3 bases and J by 6 bases, leaving 15 bases between them. The length of the CDR3 is 15 residues. Source material: sorted CD4+, CD8+, or CD8+CD57+ T cells (not recorded which) from PBMCs. This clonotype was obtained from a human donor with aplastic anemia. The chain joins TRBV18 to TRBJ1-3; possible D gene TRBD1, 5 bases. The CDR3 protein is CASSPLGVLENTIYF. Written as DNA, the CDR3 is TGTGCCAGCTCACCCCTGGGGGTGCTAGAAAACACCATATATTTT.